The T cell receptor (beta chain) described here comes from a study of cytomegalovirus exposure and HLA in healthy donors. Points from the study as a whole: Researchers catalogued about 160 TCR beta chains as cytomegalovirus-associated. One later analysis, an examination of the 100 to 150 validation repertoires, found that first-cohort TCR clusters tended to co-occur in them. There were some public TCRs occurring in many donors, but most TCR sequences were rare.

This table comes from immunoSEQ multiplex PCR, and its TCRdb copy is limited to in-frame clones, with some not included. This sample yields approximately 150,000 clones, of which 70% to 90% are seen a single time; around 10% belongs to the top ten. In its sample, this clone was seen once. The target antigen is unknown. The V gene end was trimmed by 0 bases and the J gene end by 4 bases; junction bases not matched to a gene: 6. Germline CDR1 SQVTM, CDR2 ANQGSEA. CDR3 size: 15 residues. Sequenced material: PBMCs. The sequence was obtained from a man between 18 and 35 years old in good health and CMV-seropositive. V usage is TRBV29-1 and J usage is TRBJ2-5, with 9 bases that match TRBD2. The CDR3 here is CSVEDPWTSVETQYF. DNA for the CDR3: TGCAGCGTTGAAGATCCTTGGACTAGCGTAGAGACCCAGTACTTC.